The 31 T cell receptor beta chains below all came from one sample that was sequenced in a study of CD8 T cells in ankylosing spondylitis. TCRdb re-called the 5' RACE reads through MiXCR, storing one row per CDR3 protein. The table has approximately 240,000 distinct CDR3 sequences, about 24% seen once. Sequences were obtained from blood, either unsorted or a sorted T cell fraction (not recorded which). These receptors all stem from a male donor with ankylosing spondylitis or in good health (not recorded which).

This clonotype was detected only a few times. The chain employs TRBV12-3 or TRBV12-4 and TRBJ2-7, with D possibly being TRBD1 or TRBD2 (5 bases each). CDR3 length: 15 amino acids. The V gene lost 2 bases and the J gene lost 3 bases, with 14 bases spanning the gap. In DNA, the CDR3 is TGTGCCAGCAGTTTACCCCACTCGGGACGCTACGAGCAGTACTTC. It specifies CASSLPHSGRYEQYF.

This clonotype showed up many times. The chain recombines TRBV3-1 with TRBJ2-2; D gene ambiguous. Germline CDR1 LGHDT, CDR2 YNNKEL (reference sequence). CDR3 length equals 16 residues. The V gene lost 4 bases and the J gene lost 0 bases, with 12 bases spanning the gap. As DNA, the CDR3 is TGTGCCAGCAGCCGAATGCAGCCTTCGAACACCGGGGAGCTGTTTTTT. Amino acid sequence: CASSRMQPSNTGELFF.

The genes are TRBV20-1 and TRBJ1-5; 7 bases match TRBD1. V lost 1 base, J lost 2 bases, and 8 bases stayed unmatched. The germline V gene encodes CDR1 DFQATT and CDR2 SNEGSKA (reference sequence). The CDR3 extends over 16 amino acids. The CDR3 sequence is CSARVQGIFGNQPQHF. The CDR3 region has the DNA TGCAGTGCTAGAGTACAGGGGATTTTTGGCAATCAGCCCCAGCATTTT.

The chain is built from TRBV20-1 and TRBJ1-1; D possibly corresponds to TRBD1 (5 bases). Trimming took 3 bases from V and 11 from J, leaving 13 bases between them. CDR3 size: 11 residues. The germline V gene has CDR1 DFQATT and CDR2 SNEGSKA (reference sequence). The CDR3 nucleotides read TGCAGTGCTAGCCCCAGGGTGTGGGCTTTCTTT. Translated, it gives CSASPRVWAFF.

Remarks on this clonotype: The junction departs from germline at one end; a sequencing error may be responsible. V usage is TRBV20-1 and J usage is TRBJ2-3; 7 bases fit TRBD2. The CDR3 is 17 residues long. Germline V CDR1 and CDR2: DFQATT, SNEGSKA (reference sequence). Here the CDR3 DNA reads TGCTGTGCTAGAGACCCAGCTAGCGGAGAATTCACAGATACGCAGTATTTT. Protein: CCARDPASGEFTDTQYF.

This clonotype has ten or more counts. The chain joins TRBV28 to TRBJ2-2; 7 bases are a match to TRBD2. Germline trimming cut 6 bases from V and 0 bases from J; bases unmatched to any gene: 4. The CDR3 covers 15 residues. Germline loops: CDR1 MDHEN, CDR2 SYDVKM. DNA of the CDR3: TGTGCCAGCAGGGGGGGGAAGACGAACACCGGGGAGCTGTTTTTT. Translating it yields CASRGGKTNTGELFF.

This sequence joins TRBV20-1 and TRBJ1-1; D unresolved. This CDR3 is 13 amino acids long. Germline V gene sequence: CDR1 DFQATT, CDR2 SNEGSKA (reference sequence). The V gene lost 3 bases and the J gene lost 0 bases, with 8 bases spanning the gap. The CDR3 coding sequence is TGCAGTGCTAGTTCGGGTATGAACACTGAAGCTTTCTTT. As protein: CSASSGMNTEAFF.

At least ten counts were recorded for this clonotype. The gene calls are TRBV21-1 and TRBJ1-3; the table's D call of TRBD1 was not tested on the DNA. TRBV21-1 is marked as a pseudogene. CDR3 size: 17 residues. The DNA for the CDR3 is TGTGCCAGCAGCAAAGGGTCCGACAGGGGGCGAGAAAACACCATATATTTT. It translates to CASSKGSDRGRENTIYF.

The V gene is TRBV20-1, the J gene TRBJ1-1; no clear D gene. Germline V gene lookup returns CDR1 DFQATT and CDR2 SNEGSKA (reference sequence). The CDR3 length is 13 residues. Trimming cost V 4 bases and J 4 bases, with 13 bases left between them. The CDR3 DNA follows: TGCAGTGCTACTTCCACGGGAGGCACTGAAGCTTTCTTT. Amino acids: CSATSTGGTEAFF.

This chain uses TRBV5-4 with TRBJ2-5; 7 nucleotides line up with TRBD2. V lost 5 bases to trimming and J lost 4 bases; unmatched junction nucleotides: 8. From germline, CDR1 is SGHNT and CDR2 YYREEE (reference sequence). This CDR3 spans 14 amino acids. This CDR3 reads CASRYAGRGETQYF. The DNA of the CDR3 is TGTGCCAGCAGATATGCAGGGAGGGGAGAGACCCAGTACTTC.

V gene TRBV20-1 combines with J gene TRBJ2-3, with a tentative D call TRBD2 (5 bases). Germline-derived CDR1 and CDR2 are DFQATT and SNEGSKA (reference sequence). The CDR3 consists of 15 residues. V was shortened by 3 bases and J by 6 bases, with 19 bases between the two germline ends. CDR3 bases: TGCAGTGCTAGGGACTCGGCGAGGTGGGGTGATACGCAGTATTTT. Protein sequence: CSARDSARWGDTQYF.

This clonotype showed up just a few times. CDR3: CASSTSGQGVEEQFF. The CDR3 DNA follows: TGTGCCAGCAGCACTTCGGGACAGGGGGTCGAAGAGCAGTTCTTC. The chain combines TRBV2 with TRBJ2-1; 11 positions agree with TRBD1. Germline loops: CDR1 SNHLY, CDR2 FYNNEI. The CDR3 spans 15 residues. The ends lost 6 bases at V and 10 bases at J; junction bases unmatched: 11. Filled out from reference TRBV2 and TRBJ2-1, the complete variable domain reads EPEVTQTPSHQVTQMGQEVILRCVPISNHLYFYWYRQILGQKVEFLVSFYNNEISEKSEIFDDQFSVERPDGSNFTLKIRSTKLEDSAMYFCASSTSGQGVEEQFFGPGTRLTVL.

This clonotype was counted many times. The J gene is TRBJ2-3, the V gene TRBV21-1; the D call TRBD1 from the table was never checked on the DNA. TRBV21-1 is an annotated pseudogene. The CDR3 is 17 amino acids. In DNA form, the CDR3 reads TGTGCCAGCAGTAATGGCGAGACAGGGGGCAACACAGATACGCAGTATTTT. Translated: CASSNGETGGNTDTQYF.

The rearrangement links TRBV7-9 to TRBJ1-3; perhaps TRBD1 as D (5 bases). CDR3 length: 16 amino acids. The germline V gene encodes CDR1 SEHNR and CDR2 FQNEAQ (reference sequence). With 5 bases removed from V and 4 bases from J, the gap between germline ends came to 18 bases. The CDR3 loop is CASSATRVPLGNTIYF. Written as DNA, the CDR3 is TGTGCCAGCAGCGCAACCAGGGTCCCGTTGGGAAACACCATATATTTT.

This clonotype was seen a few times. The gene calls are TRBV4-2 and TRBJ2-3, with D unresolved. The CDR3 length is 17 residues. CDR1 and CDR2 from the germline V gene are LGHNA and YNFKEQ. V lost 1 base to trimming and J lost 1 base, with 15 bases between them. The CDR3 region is CASSQGTPAARTDTQYF. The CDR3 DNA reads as TGTGCCAGCAGCCAAGGAACGCCGGCCGCCCGCACAGATACGCAGTATTTT.

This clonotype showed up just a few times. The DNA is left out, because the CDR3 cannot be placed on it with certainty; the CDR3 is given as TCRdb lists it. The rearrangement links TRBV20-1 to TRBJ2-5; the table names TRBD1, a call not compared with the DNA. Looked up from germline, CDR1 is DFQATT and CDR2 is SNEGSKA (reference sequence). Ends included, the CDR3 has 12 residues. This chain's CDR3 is CSTSGGRETQYF.

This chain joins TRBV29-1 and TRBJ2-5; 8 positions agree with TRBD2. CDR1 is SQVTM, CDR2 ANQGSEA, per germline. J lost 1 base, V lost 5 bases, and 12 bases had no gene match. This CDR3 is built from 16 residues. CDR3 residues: CSVSSPRGGIQETQYF. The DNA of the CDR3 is TGCAGCGTTTCTTCGCCCCGCGGGGGGATCCAAGAGACCCAGTACTTC.

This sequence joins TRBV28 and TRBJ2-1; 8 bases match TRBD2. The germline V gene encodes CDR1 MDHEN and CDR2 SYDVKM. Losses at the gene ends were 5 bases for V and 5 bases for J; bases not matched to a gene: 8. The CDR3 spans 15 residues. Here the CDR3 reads CASSIGGAANNEQFF. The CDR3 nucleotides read TGTGCCAGCAGTATCGGGGGGGCCGCCAACAATGAGCAGTTCTTC.

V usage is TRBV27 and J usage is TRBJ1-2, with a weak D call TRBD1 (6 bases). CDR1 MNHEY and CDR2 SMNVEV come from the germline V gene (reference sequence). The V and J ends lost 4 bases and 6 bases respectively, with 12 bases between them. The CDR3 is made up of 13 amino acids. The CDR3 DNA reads TGTGCCAGCAGTTCAGGGGTTCGGCATGGCTACACCTTC. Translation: CASSSGVRHGYTF.

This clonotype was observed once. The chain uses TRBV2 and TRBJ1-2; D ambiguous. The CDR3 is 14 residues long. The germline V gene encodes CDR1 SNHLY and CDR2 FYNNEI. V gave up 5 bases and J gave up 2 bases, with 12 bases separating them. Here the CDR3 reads CASSIARGNYGYTF. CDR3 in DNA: TGTGCCAGCAGTATTGCCCGGGGAAACTATGGCTACACCTTC. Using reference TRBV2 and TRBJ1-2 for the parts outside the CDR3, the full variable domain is EPEVTQTPSHQVTQMGQEVILRCVPISNHLYFYWYRQILGQKVEFLVSFYNNEISEKSEIFDDQFSVERPDGSNFTLKIRSTKLEDSAMYFCASSIARGNYGYTFGSGTRLTVV.

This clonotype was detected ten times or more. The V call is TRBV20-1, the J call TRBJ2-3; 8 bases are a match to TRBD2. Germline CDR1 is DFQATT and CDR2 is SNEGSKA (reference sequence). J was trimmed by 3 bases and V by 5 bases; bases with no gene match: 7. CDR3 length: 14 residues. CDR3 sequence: CSAPGGHSTDTQYF. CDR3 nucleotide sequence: TGCAGTGCTCCGGGGGGGCATTCTACAGATACGCAGTATTTT.

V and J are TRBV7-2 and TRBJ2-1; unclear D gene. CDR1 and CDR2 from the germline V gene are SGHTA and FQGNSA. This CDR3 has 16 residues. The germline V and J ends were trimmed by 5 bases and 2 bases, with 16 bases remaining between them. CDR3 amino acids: CASSGIKVLAYNEQFF. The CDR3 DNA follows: TGTGCCAGCAGCGGGATAAAGGTCCTAGCCTACAATGAGCAGTTCTTC.

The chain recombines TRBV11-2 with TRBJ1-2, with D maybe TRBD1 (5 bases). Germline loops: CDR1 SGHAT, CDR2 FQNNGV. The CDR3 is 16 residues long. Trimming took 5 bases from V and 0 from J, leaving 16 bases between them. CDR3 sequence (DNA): TGTGCCAGCAGCCCTAGCGGGGGGAAGGCTAACTATGGCTACACCTTC. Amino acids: CASSPSGGKANYGYTF.

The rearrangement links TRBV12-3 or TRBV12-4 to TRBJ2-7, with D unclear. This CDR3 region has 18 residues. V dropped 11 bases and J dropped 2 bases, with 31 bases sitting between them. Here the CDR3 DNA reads TGTGCCCTCAGTTCGGCCCAACCAGCGTACTTTAACGCCTACGAGCAGTACTTC. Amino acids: CALSSAQPAYFNAYEQYF.

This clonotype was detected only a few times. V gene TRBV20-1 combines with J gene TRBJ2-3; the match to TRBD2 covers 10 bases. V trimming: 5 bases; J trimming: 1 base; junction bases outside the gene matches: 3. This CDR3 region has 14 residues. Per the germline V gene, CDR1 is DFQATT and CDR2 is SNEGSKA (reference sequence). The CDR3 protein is CSADSGGRTDTQYF. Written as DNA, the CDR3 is TGCAGTGCTGATAGCGGGGGGCGCACAGATACGCAGTATTTT.

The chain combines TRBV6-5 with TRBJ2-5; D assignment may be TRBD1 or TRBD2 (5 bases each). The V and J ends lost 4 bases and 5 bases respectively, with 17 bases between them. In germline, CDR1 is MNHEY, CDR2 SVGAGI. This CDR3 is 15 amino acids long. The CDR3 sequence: CASSWDGAQRETQYF. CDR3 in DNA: TGTGCCAGCAGTTGGGACGGGGCCCAACGGGAGACCCAGTACTTC.

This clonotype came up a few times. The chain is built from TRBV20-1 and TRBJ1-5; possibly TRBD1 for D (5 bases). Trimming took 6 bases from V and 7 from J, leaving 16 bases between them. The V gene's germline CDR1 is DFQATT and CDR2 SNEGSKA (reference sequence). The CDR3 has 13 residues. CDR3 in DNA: TGCAGTGCCAGTCAGGGTGAAAGGCAGCCCCAGCATTTT. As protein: CSASQGERQPQHF.

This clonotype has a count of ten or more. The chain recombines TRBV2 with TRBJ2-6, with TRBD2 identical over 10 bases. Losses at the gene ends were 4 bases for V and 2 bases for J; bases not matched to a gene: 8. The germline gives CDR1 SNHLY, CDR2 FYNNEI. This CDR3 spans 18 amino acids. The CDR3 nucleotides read TGTGCCAGCAGTGGTGGGAGGACTAGCGGTGCTGGGGCCAACGTCCTGACTTTC. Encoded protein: CASSGGRTSGAGANVLTF.

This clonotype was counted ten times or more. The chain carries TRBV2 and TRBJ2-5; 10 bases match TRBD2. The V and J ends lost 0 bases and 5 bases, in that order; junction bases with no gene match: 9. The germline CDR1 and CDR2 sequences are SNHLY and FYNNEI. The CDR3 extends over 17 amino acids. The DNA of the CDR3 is TGTGCCAGCAGTGAAGCTTGGGTTAGCGGGGGGTCGGAGACCCAGTACTTC. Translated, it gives CASSEAWVSGGSETQYF.

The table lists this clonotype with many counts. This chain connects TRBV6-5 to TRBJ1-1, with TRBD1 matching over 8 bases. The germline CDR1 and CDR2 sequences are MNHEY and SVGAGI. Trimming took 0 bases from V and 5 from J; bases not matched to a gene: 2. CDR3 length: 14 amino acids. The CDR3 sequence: CASSYSDRGTEAFF. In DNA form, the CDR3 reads TGTGCCAGCAGTTACTCTGACAGGGGTACTGAAGCTTTCTTT.

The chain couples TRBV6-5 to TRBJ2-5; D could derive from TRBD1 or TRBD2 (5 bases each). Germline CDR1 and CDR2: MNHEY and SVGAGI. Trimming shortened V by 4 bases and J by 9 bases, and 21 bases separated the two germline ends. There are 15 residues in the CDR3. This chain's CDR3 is CASSSTPGRLSAQYF. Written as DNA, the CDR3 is TGTGCCAGCAGTTCTACACCGGGACGTCTTTCGGCCCAGTACTTC.